This T cell receptor beta chain was recovered during a study of shared clonotypes between healthy human individuals. For the study at large: Donors were a couple of women and a few men aged 18 to 49.

Healthy adults negative for HIV, lacking recent acute infections or vaccinations, served as donors. Notes on this clone: A far larger clone differs by one base, so this is likely a read error. The sample contains more than one DNA sequence encoding this CDR3.

Scientists sequenced DNA from unsorted PBMC on ten immunoSEQ deep assay plates. The protocol was immunoSEQ multiplex PCR, while the TCRdb copy is restricted to in-frame clones and leaves out a portion. The sample holds hundreds of thousands of clones, approximately 80% seen once. The source of this sequence is a woman between 40 and 55 years old in good health. Some clones in this sample may be carry-over from other donors' samples. Sequenced input: PBMCs.

The CDR3 sequence: CSVGTSGSREQFF. CDR3 bases: TGCAGCGTTGGGACTAGCGGGAGCCGCGAGCAGTTCTTC. The rearrangement joins TRBV29-1 to TRBJ2-1; TRBD2 matches at 13 bases. The CDR3 consists of 13 residues. V was clipped by 4 bases and J by 10 bases; unmatched bases: 4. Germline V CDR1 and CDR2: SQVTM, ANQGSEA.